A single T cell receptor beta chain is shown here with its context. No antigen is known for it. Trimming cost V 6 bases and J 5 bases, with 7 bases left between them. The CDR3 sequence is 12 residues long. The sample belongs to a study of response to subunit inactivated influenza vaccine. General study points: Authors suggested each seasonal flu vaccination may recruit only limited numbers of new T cells.

TCRdb re-called the RT-PCR reads through MiXCR, storing one row per CDR3 protein. This sample has roughly 670,000 distinct CDR3 sequences, with 14% found just once. The receptor's source is a man between 50 and 59 years old who received an inactivated influenza vaccine. Specimen: PBMCs from blood, collected roughly 2 weeks before vaccination. V usage is TRBV12-3 or TRBV12-4 and J usage is TRBJ1-4, with no clear D. CDR3 region: CASRQVNEKLFF. CDR3 in DNA: TGTGCCAGCAGGCAGGTGAATGAAAAACTGTTTTTT.